This T cell receptor beta chain came from a study of cytomegalovirus exposure and HLA in healthy donors. At the level of the study: For the approximately 420 genotyped donors, approximately 83% fell within the Caucasian-associated ancestry cluster.

Only one count was recorded for this clone. The antigen remains undetermined. Whole-study findings and limits: As was reported, the classifier diagnosed cytomegalovirus status with high specificity and sensitivity. A few V segments could not be told apart, such as TRBV6-2 and TRBV6-3, and were left out. In a later analysis, a genetic analysis reported fewer productive-TCR N-insertions in an Asian-associated ancestry cluster than the cohort average.

PCR was performed using 60 Vbeta and 13 Jbeta primers. Profiled with immunoSEQ multiplex PCR; TCRdb holds only in-frame clones, not every one. The data contain about 140,000 clones, 66% of them singletons. Germline CDR1 reads PRHDT; CDR2 reads FYEKMQ (reference sequence). The CDR3 spans 14 residues. The J segment lost 3 bases and the V segment lost 6 bases, leaving 5 bases of the junction unmatched. The chain uses TRBV13 and TRBJ2-3; TRBD2 agrees at 8 bases. This TCR was recovered from a woman in her fifties or sixties in good health and CMV-seronegative. The sample consisted of PBMCs. CDR3 sequence: CASRVAGMTDTQYF. Here the CDR3 DNA reads TGTGCCAGCAGGGTAGCGGGAATGACAGATACGCAGTATTTT. The variable domain in full, completed from reference TRBV13 and TRBJ2-3, reads AAGVIQSPRHLIKEKRETATLKCYPIPRHDTVYWYQQGPGQDPQFLISFYEKMQSDKGSIPDRFSAQQFSDYHSELNMSSLELGDSALYFCASRVAGMTDTQYFGPGTRLTVL.